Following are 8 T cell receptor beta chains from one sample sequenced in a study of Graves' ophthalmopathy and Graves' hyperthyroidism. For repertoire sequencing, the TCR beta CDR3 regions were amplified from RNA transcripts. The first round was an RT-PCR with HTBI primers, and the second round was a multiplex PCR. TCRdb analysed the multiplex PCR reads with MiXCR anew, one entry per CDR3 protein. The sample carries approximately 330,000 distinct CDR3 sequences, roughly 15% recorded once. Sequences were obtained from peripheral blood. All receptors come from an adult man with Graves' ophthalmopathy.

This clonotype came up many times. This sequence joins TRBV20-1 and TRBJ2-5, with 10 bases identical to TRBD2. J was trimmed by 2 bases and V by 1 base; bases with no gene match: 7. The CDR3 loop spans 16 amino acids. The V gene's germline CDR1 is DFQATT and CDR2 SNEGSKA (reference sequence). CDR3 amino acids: CSARALAGALQETQYF. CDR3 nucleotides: TGCAGTGCTAGAGCCCTAGCGGGGGCCCTGCAAGAGACCCAGTACTTC.

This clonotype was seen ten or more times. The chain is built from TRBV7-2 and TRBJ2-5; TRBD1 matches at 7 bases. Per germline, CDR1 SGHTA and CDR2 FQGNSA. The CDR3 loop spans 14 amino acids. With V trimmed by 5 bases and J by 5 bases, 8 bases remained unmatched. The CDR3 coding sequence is TGTGCCAGCAGCGACAAGGGGGCTTTGGAGACCCAGTACTTC. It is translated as CASSDKGALETQYF.

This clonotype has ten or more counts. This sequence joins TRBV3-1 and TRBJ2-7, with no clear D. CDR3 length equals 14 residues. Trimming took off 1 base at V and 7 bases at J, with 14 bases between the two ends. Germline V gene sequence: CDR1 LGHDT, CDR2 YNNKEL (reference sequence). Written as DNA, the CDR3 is TGTGCCAGCAGCCAAGGCCCACACGCCCGGGAGCAGTACTTC. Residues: CASSQGPHAREQYF.

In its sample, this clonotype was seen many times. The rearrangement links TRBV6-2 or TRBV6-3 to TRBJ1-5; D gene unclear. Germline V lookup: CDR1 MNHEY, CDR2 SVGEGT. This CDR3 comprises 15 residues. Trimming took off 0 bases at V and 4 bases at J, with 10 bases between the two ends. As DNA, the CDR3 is TGTGCCAGCAGTTACTCGAGCGCGGGGAATCAGCCCCAGCATTTT. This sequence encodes CASSYSSAGNQPQHF.

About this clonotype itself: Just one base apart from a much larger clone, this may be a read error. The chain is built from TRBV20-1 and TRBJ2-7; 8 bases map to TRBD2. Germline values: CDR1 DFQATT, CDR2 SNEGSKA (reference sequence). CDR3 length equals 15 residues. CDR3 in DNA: TGCACTGCTAGCAGCCTACTAGCGGTTAACTACGAGCAGTACTTC. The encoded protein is CTASSLLAVNYEQYF.

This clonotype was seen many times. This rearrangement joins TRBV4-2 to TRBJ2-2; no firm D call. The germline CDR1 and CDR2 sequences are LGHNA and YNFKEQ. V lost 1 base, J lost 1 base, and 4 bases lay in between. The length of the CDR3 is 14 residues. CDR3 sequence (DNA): TGTGCCAGCAGCCAAGGGGAGAACACCGGGGAGCTGTTTTTT. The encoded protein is CASSQGENTGELFF.

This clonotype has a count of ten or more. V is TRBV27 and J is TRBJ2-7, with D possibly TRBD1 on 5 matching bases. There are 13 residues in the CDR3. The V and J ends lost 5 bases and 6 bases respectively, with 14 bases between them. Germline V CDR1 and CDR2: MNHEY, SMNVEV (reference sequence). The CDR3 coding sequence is TGTGCCAGCAGTCGGAGCAGGGCGTCCGAGCAGTACTTC. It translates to CASSRSRASEQYF.

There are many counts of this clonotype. This CDR3 reads CASSVAPGGAGYTEAFF. In nucleotides, the CDR3 is TGTGCCAGCAGCGTAGCCCCGGGGGGGGCGGGGTACACTGAAGCTTTCTTT. The chain joins TRBV9 to TRBJ1-1; a possible D gene is TRBD1 (6 bases). CDR3 length: 17 residues. The V gene lost 0 bases and the J gene lost 3 bases, with 18 bases spanning the gap. Germline CDR1 SGDLS, CDR2 YYNGEE.